The 4 T cell receptor beta chains given below trace back to one sample, sequenced in a study of blood T cell repertoires in COVID-19. Only in-frame clones appear in the TCRdb table, and some are missing; sequencing was by immunoSEQ multiplex PCR. The sample holds some 390,000 clones, 80% to 90% seen once. Material: PBMCs or T cells enriched from blood (not recorded which). These receptor sequences come from a man in his thirties or forties who had recovered from COVID-19.

J is TRBJ2-2 and V is TRBV30; D is unresolved. The CDR3 consists of 12 residues. Germline V gene lookup returns CDR1 GTSNPN and CDR2 SVGIG (reference sequence). With 4 bases removed from V and 1 base from J, the gap between germline ends came to 4 bases. The CDR3 coding sequence is TGTGCCTGGAACAAGAACACCGGGGAGCTGTTTTTT. It specifies CAWNKNTGELFF.

The rearrangement links TRBV7-2 to TRBJ1-3; D is uncertain. Trimming took 3 bases from V and 8 from J, leaving 14 bases between them. This CDR3 region has 14 residues. Looked up from germline, CDR1 is SGHTA and CDR2 is FQGNSA. CDR3 DNA sequence: TGTGCCAGCAGCTTGCGCGGAGGGCAGGACACCATATATTTT. Its translation: CASSLRGGQDTIYF.

The CDR3 sequence: CASSYSSGDYGYTF. CDR3 DNA sequence: TGTGCCAGCAGTTACTCGTCGGGTGACTATGGCTACACCTTC. V is TRBV6-5 and J is TRBJ1-2; D remains ambiguous. The CDR3 sequence is 14 residues long. CDR1 is MNHEY and CDR2 is SVGAGI in the germline V gene. Trimming cost V 0 bases and J 3 bases, with 8 bases left between them.

The V call is TRBV18, the J call TRBJ2-5, with a tentative D call TRBD1 (5 bases). With 4 bases removed from V and 5 bases from J, the gap between germline ends came to 11 bases. This CDR3 has 13 residues. Germline-derived CDR1 and CDR2 are KGHSH and LQKENI. For the CDR3, the DNA is TGTGCCAGCTCACAGGGGTCCGGGGAGACCCAGTACTTC. This translates into CASSQGSGETQYF.